A single T cell receptor beta chain is shown here with its context. Deletions cut 3 bases from V and 0 bases from J, with 11 bases between. The germline CDR1 and CDR2 sequences are SEHNR and FQNEAQ (reference sequence). The CDR3 is 16 amino acids. TCRdb re-analysed the 5' RACE reads in MiXCR, keeping a single row per CDR3 protein. Altogether under 700,000 distinct CDR3 sequences are present, around 21% being singletons, with the ten largest covering roughly an eighth. This sample is part of a study of T-cell memory formation after mild COVID-19. The V gene is TRBV7-9, the J gene TRBJ2-2; unclear D gene. The specimen sequenced was PBMCs or a T cell subset sorted from them (not recorded which). The TCR was taken from an adult woman who had mild COVID-19 (a few samples of this study predate the infection). Cell type and time point are not known. The DNA for the CDR3 is TGTGCCAGCAGCTTCTCCGCGGCCGCGAACACCGGGGAGCTGTTTTTT. Its translation: CASSFSAAANTGELFF. Variable domain in full (rest from reference TRBV7-9 and TRBJ2-2): DTGVSQNPRHKITKRGQNVTFRCDPISEHNRLYWYRQTLGQGPEFLTYFQNEAQLEKSRLLSDRFSAERPKGSFSTLEIQRTEQGDSAMYLCASSFSAAANTGELFFGEGSRLTVL.